Below are 16 T cell receptor beta chains sequenced from a single sample in a study of T cells in Graves' hyperthyroidism and ophthalmopathy (dated by TCRdb to the late 2010s). Library preparation used multiplex PCR. Sequencing instrument: Illumina HiSeq 2000. The TCR beta CDR3 regions were amplified from the RNA transcripts. For the first round of RT-PCR on the TCR CDR3, the HTBI primer set was used together with the Qiagen OneStep RT-PCR kit. The public reads were run again by TCRdb, first through fastp at Q25 and then through MiXCR, and only productive beta chains were kept. CDR3 protein sequences are deduplicated, and each keeps its most common genes and DNA. Within this sample are hundreds of thousands of distinct CDR3 sequences, with about 20% of them counted one time only. Roughly 44% of the sample rests with the top ten. Specimen: blood. These receptor sequences come from a man aged 40-50 years with Graves' ophthalmopathy.

The V call is TRBV29-1, the J call TRBJ2-1; 10 bases agree with TRBD1. The germline V gene has CDR1 SQVTM and CDR2 ANQGSEA. V was clipped by 8 bases and J by 3 bases; unmatched bases: 4. The CDR3 is made up of 13 amino acids. The CDR3 loop reads CSSRDRGYNEQFF. CDR3 DNA sequence: TGCAGCTCCCGGGACAGGGGCTACAATGAGCAGTTCTTC.

This clonotype has just a few counts. The chain recombines TRBV29-1 with TRBJ2-7; D may correspond to TRBD1 or TRBD2 (6 bases each). The CDR3 runs to 12 residues. Germline CDR1 SQVTM, CDR2 ANQGSEA. Deletions cut 6 bases from V and 6 bases from J, with 15 bases between. CDR3 protein: CSVWGARGEQYF. As DNA, the CDR3 is TGCAGCGTATGGGGGGCGCGGGGCGAGCAGTACTTC.

The chain has TRBV7-9 and TRBJ2-2, with a weak D call TRBD2 (5 bases). The V and J ends lost 5 bases and 5 bases respectively, with 15 bases between them. The CDR3 is made up of 15 amino acids. The germline V gene has CDR1 SEHNR and CDR2 FQNEAQ (reference sequence). The CDR3 spells CASSPRGSQTGELFF. CDR3 nucleotides: TGTGCCAGCAGCCCCCGGGGTAGCCAGACCGGGGAGCTGTTTTTT.

This rearrangement joins TRBV30 to TRBJ1-4; unclear D gene. Germline CDR1 GTSNPN, CDR2 SVGIG (reference sequence). This CDR3 is 14 amino acids long. V was trimmed by 2 bases and J by 4 bases, leaving 11 bases between them. The CDR3 region has the DNA TGTGCCTGGAGTTTTCGAGGGAGTAATGAAAAACTGTTTTTT. It yields the protein CAWSFRGSNEKLFF.

There are a few counts of this clonotype. The chain is built from TRBV4-1 and TRBJ2-2, with TRBD1 identical over 12 bases. The CDR3 length is 18 residues. Per the germline V gene, CDR1 is MGHRA and CDR2 is YSYEKL. V dropped 2 bases and J dropped 3; count of bases not matched to a gene: 7. CDR3 residues: CASSQRGGQGADTGELFF. The CDR3, as DNA: TGCGCCAGCAGCCAAAGAGGGGGACAGGGGGCCGACACCGGGGAGCTGTTTTTT.

V and J are TRBV27 and TRBJ2-5, with TRBD1 matching 12 bases. The CDR3 covers 15 residues. Trimming took 6 bases from V and 4 from J; bases not matched to a gene: 6. In germline, CDR1 is MNHEY, CDR2 SMNVEV (reference sequence). The CDR3 sequence: CASRAGTGGRETQYF. CDR3 in DNA: TGTGCCAGCAGGGCCGGGACAGGGGGCCGAGAGACCCAGTACTTC.

At least ten counts were recorded for this clonotype. The chain recombines TRBV3-1 with TRBJ1-5, with a weak D call TRBD1 (5 bases). Germline lookup yields CDR1 LGHDT and CDR2 YNNKEL (reference sequence). This CDR3 is built from 13 residues. V gave up 3 bases and J gave up 7 bases, with 10 bases separating them. The CDR3 coding sequence is TGTGCCAGCAGCCATGGGGGGAACCAGCCCCAGCATTTT. Residues: CASSHGGNQPQHF.

This clonotype was picked up many times. V and J are TRBV2 and TRBJ2-2; 13 positions agree with TRBD2. Looked up from germline, CDR1 is SNHLY and CDR2 is FYNNEI. Germline trimming cut 8 bases from V and 1 base from J; bases unmatched to any gene: 13. This CDR3 has 19 residues. DNA of the CDR3: TGTGCCAGCGACGGGACTAGCGGGACGGGAAGGGTGAACACCGGGGAGCTGTTTTTT. This encodes CASDGTSGTGRVNTGELFF. The whole variable domain, filled in from reference TRBV2 and TRBJ2-2, reads EPEVTQTPSHQVTQMGQEVILRCVPISNHLYFYWYRQILGQKVEFLVSFYNNEISEKSEIFDDQFSVERPDGSNFTLKIRSTKLEDSAMYFCASDGTSGTGRVNTGELFFGEGSRLTVL.

The rearrangement links TRBV20-1 to TRBJ2-2; D unresolved. This CDR3 is 12 amino acids long. Per germline, CDR1 DFQATT and CDR2 SNEGSKA (reference sequence). Trimming left V 5 bases short and J 8 bases short, with 12 bases between. CDR3 sequence reads: CSARTPSGELFF. CDR3 DNA: TGCAGTGCTCGGACCCCGTCGGGGGAGCTGTTTTTT.

V is TRBV14 and J is TRBJ2-1, with unresolved D. CDR1 and CDR2 from the germline V gene are SGHDN and FVKESK. The CDR3 runs to 13 residues. The germline V and J ends were trimmed by 1 base and 9 bases, with 10 bases remaining between them. The CDR3 bases are TGTGCCAGCAGCCAAGGGTGGGGTAGTGAGCAGTTCTTC. Encoded protein: CASSQGWGSEQFF.

In regard to this clonotype: A much larger clone sits a single nucleotide away, making a read error possible. The CDR3, as DNA: TGTGCCGGCAGTCTTTCGGGGCTCACAGATACGCAGTATTTT. It is translated as CAGSLSGLTDTQYF. The chain combines TRBV2 with TRBJ2-3; D possibly uses TRBD1 or TRBD2 (5 bases each). In germline, CDR1 is SNHLY, CDR2 FYNNEI. The CDR3 spans 14 residues.

Ten or more counts support this clonotype. The chain is built from TRBV4-1 and TRBJ2-7; 15 nucleotides line up with TRBD2. The CDR3 is made up of 15 amino acids. The J segment lost 4 bases and the V segment lost 5 bases, leaving 3 bases of the junction unmatched. Germline CDR1 is MGHRA and CDR2 is YSYEKL. CDR3 coding DNA: TGCGCCAGCAGCGTTGGGACTAGCGGGGGGTACGAGCAGTACTTC. It codes for CASSVGTSGGYEQYF.

The sample holds a few counts of this clonotype. This sequence joins TRBV4-3 and TRBJ1-1; unclear D gene. This CDR3 spans 16 amino acids. Germline V lookup: CDR1 LGHNA, CDR2 YSLEER. V was cut by 0 bases and J by 0 bases, with 11 bases left in between. The CDR3 spells CASSQEGFGVNTEAFF. The CDR3 DNA is TGCGCCAGCAGCCAAGAGGGGTTCGGGGTGAACACTGAAGCTTTCTTT.

The gene calls are TRBV5-1 and TRBJ2-1; no clear D. Germline CDR1 reads SGHRS; CDR2 reads YFSETQ. Between the trimmed V and J ends, which lost 7 bases and 3 bases, there was a span of 5 bases. This CDR3 has 11 residues. This CDR3 is CASLYYNEQFF. CDR3 DNA: TGCGCCAGCCTCTACTACAATGAGCAGTTCTTC.

This clonotype was detected a few times. The rearrangement links TRBV2 to TRBJ2-3, with 11 bases that match TRBD2. Germline trimming cut 8 bases from V and 4 bases from J; bases unmatched to any gene: 14. CDR1 is SNHLY and CDR2 is FYNNEI in the germline V gene. The CDR3 sequence is 17 residues long. The CDR3 loop reads CASAPGLAVLAADTQYF. CDR3 DNA sequence: TGTGCCAGCGCCCCGGGACTAGCGGTGTTGGCGGCAGATACGCAGTATTTT.

The table lists this clonotype with a few counts. This chain joins TRBV5-4 and TRBJ1-1, with 7 bases lining up with TRBD1. CDR1 is SGHNT and CDR2 is YYREEE in the germline V gene (reference sequence). The CDR3 is made up of 14 amino acids. The ends lost 4 bases at V and 5 bases at J; junction bases unmatched: 8. CDR3 residues: CASSRDSGLTEAFF. In nucleotides, the CDR3 is TGTGCCAGCAGCCGGGACAGTGGTTTGACTGAAGCTTTCTTT.